These T cell receptor beta chains were read from a single sample in a study of technical replicates of blood from several donors. Clones were sequenced by immunoSEQ multiplex PCR, and TCRdb holds only the in-frame ones, with some missing. The sample lists roughly 62,000 clones; 89% were seen once. Source material: PBMCs. The source of these receptors is a human donor in good health. Some clones in this sample may be carry-over from other donors' samples. Each CDR3 is given with its conserved first and last residue. The D gene is left open where the match is weak. A clone size is listed for some rows: how often the clone was seen (once, few, many), or a class if it is expanded.

CDR3: CASGEGTAYYGYTF
DNA: TGTGCCAGCGGCGAAGGAACAGCTTACTATGGCTACACCTTC
V: TRBV27
J: TRBJ1-2
size: -
D: -

CDR3: CASSLTEFIIGTNYGYTF
DNA: TGTGCCAGCAGCTTAACGGAGTTTATAATCGGAACTAACTATGGCTACACCTTC
V: TRBV7-3
J: TRBJ1-2
size: -
D: -

CDR3: CASSLVAGASQETQYF
DNA: TGTGCCAGCAGCTTGGTAGCGGGAGCTTCCCAAGAGACCCAGTACTTC
V: TRBV7-2
J: TRBJ2-5
size: -
D: TRBD2

CDR3: CASSQLGRRDSPLHF
DNA: TGTGCCAGCAGCCAATTGGGACGGAGGGATTCACCCCTCCACTTT
V: TRBV16
J: TRBJ1-6
size: -
D: -

CDR3: CASSLDGGSYGYTF
DNA: TGTGCCAGCAGCTTAGACGGGGGTTCCTATGGCTACACCTTC
V: TRBV5-4
J: TRBJ1-2
size: -
D: -

CDR3: CASSQVGAERGETQYF
DNA: TGTGCCAGCAGCCAAGTTGGGGCTGAACGAGGAGAGACCCAGTACTTC
V: TRBV4-2
J: TRBJ2-5
size: -
D: -

CDR3: CASSPDDRTYEQYF
DNA: TGTGCCAGCTCACCGGATGACAGAACCTACGAGCAGTACTTC
V: TRBV18
J: TRBJ2-7
size: -
D: -

CDR3: CASSARGGTDTQYF
DNA: TGTGCCAGCAGCGCAAGGGGGGGGACAGATACGCAGTATTTT
V: TRBV6-6
J: TRBJ2-3
size: -
D: -

CDR3: CASSLRRWQDTQYF
DNA: TGCGCCAGCAGCTTGAGGAGGTGGCAAGATACGCAGTATTTT
V: TRBV5-1
J: TRBJ2-3
size: -
D: -

CDR3: CAISLGGSADTQYF
DNA: TGTGCCATCAGTCTAGGCGGAAGCGCAGATACGCAGTATTTT
V: TRBV10-3
J: TRBJ2-3
size: -
D: -

CDR3: CASTRGGGYTDTQYF
DNA: TGTGCCAGCACCCGCGGCGGGGGATACACAGATACGCAGTATTTT
V: TRBV5-4
J: TRBJ2-3
size: once
D: TRBD2

CDR3: CASSRLGAREKLFF
DNA: TGTGCCAGCAGCCGTCTGGGGGCTAGGGAAAAACTGTTTTTT
V: TRBV11-2
J: TRBJ1-4
size: -
D: -

CDR3: CASSGGSTDTQYF
DNA: TGTGCCAGCAGTGGCGGGAGCACAGATACGCAGTATTTT
V: TRBV6-4
J: TRBJ2-3
size: -
D: -

CDR3: CASSQTRESAYNEQFF
DNA: TGCGCCAGCAGCCAGACTCGGGAGTCCGCCTACAATGAGCAGTTCTTC
V: TRBV4-3
J: TRBJ2-1
size: -
D: -

CDR3: CASSLQGDTGELFF
DNA: TGTGCCAGCAGCCTACAGGGGGACACCGGGGAGCTGTTTTTT
V: TRBV7-2
J: TRBJ2-2
size: -
D: TRBD1

CDR3: CASSQDFTGFEQFF
DNA: TGCGCCAGCAGCCAAGACTTCACAGGGTTTGAGCAGTTCTTC
V: TRBV4-3
J: TRBJ2-1
size: -
D: -

CDR3: CASSKTATITNEKLFF
DNA: TGCGCCAGCAGCAAAACAGCAACGATAACTAATGAAAAACTGTTTTTT
V: TRBV4-3
J: TRBJ1-4
size: -
D: -

CDR3: CASSQELPPTGTSLDEQFF
DNA: TGCGCCAGCAGCCAAGAGCTACCACCGACCGGGACTAGCTTAGATGAGCAGTTCTTC
V: TRBV4-3
J: TRBJ2-1
size: -
D: TRBD2

CDR3: CASSLQANYGYTF
DNA: TGTGCCAGCAGTTTACAGGCTAACTATGGCTACACCTTC
V: TRBV6-5
J: TRBJ1-2
size: -
D: -

CDR3: CASSYSRGGNQPQHF
DNA: TGTGCCAGCAGTTACTCACGGGGTGGCAATCAGCCCCAGCATTTT
V: TRBV6-5
J: TRBJ1-5
size: -
D: -

CDR3: CASSLLAGDGDTQYF
DNA: TGTGCCAGCAGTCTCCTAGCGGGAGATGGAGATACGCAGTATTTT
V: TRBV27
J: TRBJ2-3
size: -
D: TRBD2

CDR3: CASSPGTSGAIYEQYF
DNA: TGTGCCAGCAGCCCAGGGACTAGCGGGGCCATCTACGAGCAGTACTTC
V: TRBV5-4
J: TRBJ2-7
size: -
D: TRBD2

CDR3: CASSMGGDINPQHF
DNA: TGTGCCAGTAGTATGGGGGGGGATATCAACCCCCAGCATTTT
V: TRBV19
J: TRBJ1-5
size: -
D: -

CDR3: CASSLVGLANYGYTF
DNA: TGTGCCAGCAGCTTAGTCGGCCTAGCTAACTATGGCTACACCTTC
V: TRBV7-9
J: TRBJ1-2
size: -
D: -

CDR3: CAWARYNEQFF
DNA: TGTGCCTGGGCCCGGTACAATGAGCAGTTCTTC
V: TRBV30
J: TRBJ2-1
size: -
D: -

CDR3: CASSPGGITGELFF
DNA: TGTGCCAGCAGTCCAGGGGGAATCACCGGGGAGCTGTTTTTT
V: TRBV27
J: TRBJ2-2
size: -
D: TRBD1

CDR3: CASSPGLSTDTQYF
DNA: TGTGCCAGCAGCCCGGGACTTAGCACAGATACGCAGTATTTT
V: TRBV2
J: TRBJ2-3
size: -
D: -

CDR3: CAWGGGGAVSNQPQHF
DNA: TGTGCCTGGGGAGGTGGAGGGGCCGTTTCCAATCAGCCCCAGCATTTT
V: TRBV30
J: TRBJ1-5
size: -
D: -

CDR3: CASSPRQGPNSGANVLTF
DNA: TGTGCCAGCAGCCCCCGGCAGGGCCCTAACTCTGGGGCCAACGTCCTGACTTTC
V: TRBV7-9
J: TRBJ2-6
size: -
D: -

CDR3: CASSPDSNYGYTF
DNA: TGTGCCAGCTCTCCAGACAGTAACTATGGCTACACCTTC
V: TRBV18
J: TRBJ1-2
size: -
D: -

CDR3: CASSGRLGQGAGELFF
DNA: TGTGCCAGCAGCGGAAGATTAGGACAGGGCGCCGGGGAGCTGTTTTTT
V: TRBV14
J: TRBJ2-2
size: -
D: TRBD1

CDR3: CASSSSGGAGVEQYF
DNA: TGTGCCAGCAGCTCTAGCGGGGGGGCCGGTGTTGAGCAGTACTTC
V: TRBV11-2
J: TRBJ2-7
size: -
D: TRBD2

CDR3: CASSEAPRGGGAWGTQYF
DNA: TGTGCCAGCAGTGAAGCGCCCCGGGGCGGGGGGGCCTGGGGGACCCAGTACTTC
V: TRBV6-1
J: TRBJ2-5
size: -
D: TRBD2

CDR3: CASSFEGTSGWETQYF
DNA: TGTGCCAGCAGCTTCGAAGGGACTAGCGGGTGGGAGACCCAGTACTTC
V: TRBV11-1
J: TRBJ2-5
size: -
D: TRBD2

CDR3: CASSQAGTGIDEQFF
DNA: TGCGCCAGCAGCCAAGCCGGGACAGGGATCGATGAGCAGTTCTTC
V: TRBV4-1
J: TRBJ2-1
size: -
D: TRBD1

CDR3: CASRASDTNSPLHF
DNA: TGTGCCAGCAGGGCCAGCGATACTAATTCACCCCTCCACTTT
V: TRBV6-6
J: TRBJ1-6
size: -
D: -

CDR3: CASSQEWSREQFF
DNA: TGCGCCAGCAGCCAAGAATGGAGTCGGGAGCAGTTCTTC
V: TRBV4-3
J: TRBJ2-1
size: -
D: -

CDR3: CASSQQGSTEAFF
DNA: TGTGCCAGCAGCCAACAGGGGAGCACTGAAGCTTTCTTT
V: TRBV13
J: TRBJ1-1
size: -
D: TRBD1

CDR3: CASRDRGLYGYTF
DNA: TGTGCCAGTAGAGACAGGGGGCTCTATGGCTACACCTTC
V: TRBV19
J: TRBJ1-2
size: once
D: TRBD1

CDR3: CAWTSGRGHNEQFF
DNA: TGTGCCTGGACTAGCGGGAGGGGCCACAATGAGCAGTTCTTC
V: TRBV30
J: TRBJ2-1
size: -
D: TRBD2

CDR3: CASSLLGTIGYTF
DNA: TGTGCCAGCAGCTTACTCGGGACAATTGGCTACACCTTC
V: TRBV7-9
J: TRBJ1-2
size: -
D: -

CDR3: CASSDAGVNNSPLHF
DNA: TGTGCCAGCAGTGACGCAGGGGTAAATAATTCACCCCTCCACTTT
V: TRBV25-1
J: TRBJ1-6
size: -
D: -

CDR3: CASSAGNRAHEQYF
DNA: TGTGCCAGCAGCGCGGGAAACAGGGCCCACGAGCAGTACTTC
V: TRBV9
J: TRBJ2-7
size: -
D: -

CDR3: CASSGQGANYGYTF
DNA: TGTGCCAGCAGTGGACAGGGGGCAAACTATGGCTACACCTTC
V: TRBV25-1
J: TRBJ1-2
size: -
D: TRBD1

CDR3: CASSPVGGGQKQFF
DNA: TGTGCCAGCTCACCAGTAGGGGGTGGCCAAAAGCAGTTCTTC
V: TRBV18
J: TRBJ2-1
size: -
D: -

CDR3: CASSLSSGFYGYTF
DNA: TGTGCCAGCAGTTTATCGTCAGGGTTCTATGGCTACACCTTC
V: TRBV27
J: TRBJ1-2
size: -
D: -

CDR3: CASSSGGPGYTF
DNA: TGTGCCAGCAGCTCCGGGGGGCCTGGCTACACCTTC
V: TRBV5-4
J: TRBJ1-2
size: -
D: -

CDR3: CASSLRSGTLTDTQYF
DNA: TGTGCCAGCAGTCTTCGTTCAGGAACACTCACAGATACGCAGTATTTT
V: TRBV13
J: TRBJ2-3
size: -
D: -

CDR3: CARSLSSRLAGGVNEQFF
DNA: TGTGCCAGAAGCTTGTCAAGTCGGCTAGCGGGGGGTGTCAATGAGCAGTTCTTC
V: TRBV5-3
J: TRBJ2-1
size: -
D: TRBD2